This T cell receptor (beta chain) came from a study of human T cells and chemical hapten exposure. Time point reported: pre-sensitization, week 0. Treatment noted: therapeutic diphenylcyclopropenone sensitization with weekly scalp DPC. Using its own MiXCR run on the RACE reads, TCRdb lists one record per CDR3 protein. The repertoire has 120,000 or so distinct CDR3 sequences, 13% of them found once; the top ten carry roughly 3.1%. This clonotype came up a few times. Germline V gene data show CDR1 as SGHRS and CDR2 as YFSETQ. The CDR3 spans 16 residues. With 3 bases clipped from V and 4 bases from J, the junction kept 8 bases outside the gene matches.

This TCR came from a woman in her late teens or twenties with alopecia areata. Some clones in this sample may be carry-over from other donors' samples. The sequences come from whole blood, collected in connection with sensitization to the hapten diphenylcyclopropenone (DPC). This sequence joins TRBV5-1 and TRBJ2-1; 9 nucleotides agree with TRBD1. In DNA form, the CDR3 reads TGCGCCAGCAGCTCAACAGGGGGCGGAAGGTACAATGAGCAGTTCTTC. It codes for CASSSTGGGRYNEQFF.